The 30 T cell receptor beta chains below come from one sample, sequenced in a study of CD8+ T cells in alopecia areata. After isolation, RNA underwent reverse transcription to generate cDNA as the sequencing template. Clones were sequenced by immunoSEQ multiplex PCR, and TCRdb holds only the in-frame ones, with some missing. Of a few hundred thousand clones detected, under 80% appear once; the ten largest clones hold more than 0.95%. This specimen consisted of CD4+ T cells sorted from blood, obtained at week 0. The source of these receptors is a human donor with alopecia areata.

This clone has just a few counts. The chain employs TRBV20-1 and TRBJ2-5; 8 nucleotides agree with TRBD2. The CDR3 sequence is 11 residues long. Germline V CDR1 and CDR2: DFQATT, SNEGSKA (reference sequence). The ends lost 8 bases at V and 5 bases at J; junction bases unmatched: 4. The CDR3 nucleotides read TGCAGTTGCGGGGGGTTGGAGACCCAGTACTTC. Its translation: CSCGGLETQYF.

The rearrangement links TRBV15 to TRBJ1-1; the match to TRBD1 covers 7 bases. The germline V gene encodes CDR1 LNHNV and CDR2 YYDKDF (reference sequence). J gave up 3 bases and V 6 bases, and 10 bases lay outside the gene matches. This CDR3 is 15 amino acids long. CDR3 residues: CATSIAQGEHTEAFF. DNA of the CDR3: TGTGCCACCAGTATAGCTCAGGGGGAGCACACTGAAGCTTTCTTT.

A note on this clone: Other DNA sequences in this sample translate to the same CDR3. The chain links TRBV30 to TRBJ1-4, with TRBD1 identical over 8 bases. This CDR3 has 13 residues. V lost 1 base, J lost 5 bases, and 0 bases stayed unmatched. The V gene's germline CDR1 is GTSNPN and CDR2 SVGIG (reference sequence). CDR3 coding DNA: TGTGCCTGGAGTGGACAGGGGAATGAAAAACTGTTTTTT. Translation gives CAWSGQGNEKLFF.

The chain uses TRBV7-2 and TRBJ1-6, with D uncertain. CDR1 is SGHTA, CDR2 FQGNSA, per germline. Trimming stripped 8 bases from V and 3 bases from J, with 8 bases between. This CDR3 has 13 amino acids. CDR3 in amino acids: CASEASYNSPLHF. In nucleotides, the CDR3 is TGTGCCAGCGAAGCCAGCTATAATTCACCCCTCCACTTT.

The J gene is TRBJ1-1, the V gene TRBV7-9; tentative D call: TRBD1 (5 bases). CDR3 length: 12 residues. Per germline, CDR1 SEHNR and CDR2 FQNEAQ (reference sequence). V shed 5 bases and J shed 4 bases, with 8 bases lying between them. The chain's CDR3 is CASSRGSTEAFF. CDR3 in DNA: TGTGCCAGCAGCAGGGGCAGCACTGAAGCTTTCTTT.

The chain uses TRBV6-6 and TRBJ1-1, with D uncertain. Deletions cut 7 bases from V and 2 bases from J, with 14 bases between. CDR1 and CDR2 from the germline V gene are MNHNY and SVGAGI (reference sequence). This CDR3 contains 14 residues. The CDR3 loop reads CASIGGSRNTEAFF. The CDR3 DNA sequence: TGTGCCAGCATCGGAGGATCCAGAAACACTGAAGCTTTCTTT.

The CDR3 sequence is CASSLGARMNTEAFF. Written as DNA, the CDR3 is TGCGCCAGCAGCTTGGGGGCGCGAATGAACACTGAAGCTTTCTTT. The V and J genes are TRBV5-1 and TRBJ1-1; unclear D gene. V was pared by 0 bases and J by 0 bases, with 9 bases between. Germline assignment: CDR1 SGHRS and CDR2 YFSETQ. There are 15 residues in the CDR3.

The chain joins TRBV5-6 to TRBJ2-2, with D tentatively TRBD1 (5 bases). The germline CDR1 and CDR2 sequences are SGHDT and YYEEEE. The CDR3 is 16 residues long. Trimming left V 4 bases short and J 3 bases short, with 16 bases between. CDR3 coding DNA: TGTGCCAGCAGCCCGGTTCTACAGGTCGACACCGGGGAGCTGTTTTTT. Amino acid sequence: CASSPVLQVDTGELFF. The complete variable domain, with remaining parts taken from reference TRBV5-6 and TRBJ2-2, reads DAGVTQSPTHLIKTRGQQVTLRCSPKSGHDTVSWYQQALGQGPQFIFQYYEEEERQRGNFPDRFSGHQFPNYSSELNVNALLLGDSALYLCASSPVLQVDTGELFFGEGSRLTVL.

This clone was observed a few times. V is TRBV5-1 and J is TRBJ1-1; perhaps TRBD1 as D (5 bases). Trimming shortened V by 4 bases and J by 0 bases, and 16 bases separated the two germline ends. This CDR3 is 16 amino acids long. Germline lookup yields CDR1 SGHRS and CDR2 YFSETQ. This chain's CDR3 is CASSPWDSQMNTEAFF. The CDR3 bases are TGCGCCAGCAGCCCCTGGGACTCCCAGATGAACACTGAAGCTTTCTTT. Full variable domain (rest looked up from reference TRBV5-1 and TRBJ1-1): KAGVTQTPRYLIKTRGQQVTLSCSPISGHRSVSWYQQTPGQGLQFLFEYFSETQRNKGNFPGRFSGRQFSNSRSEMNVSTLELGDSALYLCASSPWDSQMNTEAFFGQGTRLTVV.

For this clone: This specimen includes other DNA sequences encoding the same CDR3. The chain uses TRBV29-1 and TRBJ1-5; TRBD1 is a possible D gene (6 bases). The germline gives CDR1 SQVTM, CDR2 ANQGSEA. V lost 5 bases, J lost 4 bases, and 9 bases lay in between. The CDR3 sequence is 12 residues long. The CDR3 DNA reads as TGCAGCGTTTCGGGGGCGAATCAGCCCCAGCATTTT. Translated, it gives CSVSGANQPQHF.

This chain joins TRBV6-6 and TRBJ1-4, with a weak D call TRBD1 (6 bases). The CDR3 has 12 amino acids. Germline CDR1 is MNHNY and CDR2 is SVGAGI (reference sequence). Trimming removed 10 bases at V and 6 bases at J, with 12 bases between. The CDR3 protein is CATYRVDEKLFF. Written as DNA, the CDR3 is TGTGCCACCTACAGGGTTGATGAAAAACTGTTTTTT.

This chain links TRBV29-1 with TRBJ1-1; TRBD1 aligns across 10 bases. Germline V gene data show CDR1 as SQVTM and CDR2 as ANQGSEA. The CDR3 extends over 13 amino acids. The ends lost 7 bases at V and 10 bases at J; junction bases unmatched: 12. As DNA, the CDR3 is TGCAGCGGCATGACGGGACAGGGGATGGTAGCTTTCTTT. It yields the protein CSGMTGQGMVAFF.

The gene calls are TRBV15 and TRBJ2-1; D is unclear. V lost 1 base and J lost 6, with 7 bases in between. Per germline, CDR1 LNHNV and CDR2 YYDKDF (reference sequence). The CDR3 contains 13 residues. The CDR3 sequence is CATSRGGGNEQFF. As DNA, the CDR3 is TGTGCCACCAGCAGAGGCGGCGGCAATGAGCAGTTCTTC.

The table lists this clone with a count of one. The V and J genes are TRBV25-1 and TRBJ2-7; TRBD1 matches at 9 bases. Germline V gives CDR1 MGHDK, CDR2 SYGVNS. The length of the CDR3 is 15 residues. J gave up 2 bases and V 3 bases, and 5 bases lay outside the gene matches. The CDR3 nucleotides read TGTGCCAGCAGTGACTGGACAGGGGTGGCCTACGAGCAGTACTTC. This encodes CASSDWTGVAYEQYF.

This clone was seen more than once but under ten times. Other DNA sequences within the sample encode an identical CDR3. This chain joins TRBV29-1 and TRBJ2-2; no reliable D call. Between the trimmed V and J ends, which lost 6 bases and 1 base, there was a span of 3 bases. The CDR3 has 11 amino acids. CDR1 is SQVTM, CDR2 ANQGSEA, per germline. This chain's CDR3 is CSVGNTGELFF. CDR3 sequence (DNA): TGCAGCGTGGGGAACACCGGGGAGCTGTTTTTT.

V and J are TRBV30 and TRBJ1-6, with D hard to call. In germline, CDR1 is GTSNPN, CDR2 SVGIG (reference sequence). This CDR3 comprises 15 residues. The V gene lost 5 bases and the J gene lost 6 bases, with 17 bases spanning the gap. The CDR3 nucleotides are TGTGCCTGGGGAGAGACTGGACGGTTTAATTCACCCCTCCACTTT. Its translation is CAWGETGRFNSPLHF.

This rearrangement joins TRBV30 to TRBJ2-3; no clear D gene. This CDR3 spans 17 amino acids. Germline V gene lookup returns CDR1 GTSNPN and CDR2 SVGIG (reference sequence). The V and J ends lost 0 bases and 2 bases respectively, with 18 bases between them. This CDR3 reads CAWSVQSVGLITDTQYF. The CDR3, as DNA: TGTGCCTGGAGTGTACAGAGCGTGGGGTTGATCACAGATACGCAGTATTTT.

The chain combines TRBV29-1 with TRBJ1-4; perhaps TRBD1 as D (6 bases). Trimming stripped 7 bases from V and 8 bases from J, with 11 bases between. In germline, CDR1 is SQVTM, CDR2 ANQGSEA. The CDR3 extends over 11 amino acids. CDR3: CSAGVGEKLFF. Written as DNA, the CDR3 is TGCAGCGCAGGGGTCGGGGAAAAACTGTTTTTT.

Details on this clone: One junction end does not reproduce the germline sequence, and a read error may be involved. V usage is TRBV11-2 and J usage is TRBJ1-6, with TRBD1 identical over 10 bases. Germline CDR1 is SGHAT and CDR2 is FQNNGV. CDR3 length equals 16 residues. The CDR3 sequence: CASSVDRGPWNSPLHF. The CDR3 DNA reads TGTGCCAGCAGCGTAGACAGGGGGCCGTGGAATTCACCCCTCCACTTT.

This clone was seen only a few times. This chain connects TRBV5-1 to TRBJ2-6, with D possibly being TRBD2 (5 bases). The V gene lost 4 bases and the J gene lost 0 bases, with 17 bases spanning the gap. The CDR3 sequence is 18 residues long. Per germline, CDR1 SGHRS and CDR2 YFSETQ. CDR3: CASSQRTGSPSGANVLTF. CDR3 DNA sequence: TGCGCCAGCAGCCAGAGGACGGGGTCCCCCTCTGGGGCCAACGTCCTGACTTTC.

The chain links TRBV5-6 to TRBJ2-3; D not resolved. Germline V gene sequence: CDR1 SGHDT, CDR2 YYEEEE. Trimming removed 5 bases from V and 0 bases from J, with 7 bases in between. The CDR3 is made up of 13 amino acids. The CDR3 DNA follows: TGTGCCAGCAGACTTTTTAGCACAGATACGCAGTATTTT. Translating gives CASRLFSTDTQYF.

For this clone: The sample contains more than one DNA sequence encoding this CDR3. This sequence joins TRBV29-1 and TRBJ2-1; D perhaps matches TRBD2 (5 bases). Germline CDR1 is SQVTM and CDR2 is ANQGSEA. Trimming took 4 bases from V and 4 from J, leaving 8 bases between them. There are 12 residues in the CDR3. CDR3 nucleotides: TGCAGCGTTGCGTCGGGGTACAATGAGCAGTTCTTC. Protein sequence: CSVASGYNEQFF.

The chain has TRBV5-6 and TRBJ1-1; D not resolved. CDR1 is SGHDT and CDR2 is YYEEEE in the germline V gene. The CDR3 runs 13 residues. Trimming pared 5 bases from V and 3 bases from J, leaving 11 bases between. The chain's CDR3 is CASSPGGDTEAFF. DNA of the CDR3: TGTGCCAGCAGTCCTGGCGGGGACACTGAAGCTTTCTTT.

The V call is TRBV29-1, the J call TRBJ1-6; D is possibly TRBD1 (5 bases). The CDR3 runs to 15 residues. Trimming removed 5 bases at V and 5 bases at J, with 16 bases between. Germline V gene lookup returns CDR1 SQVTM and CDR2 ANQGSEA. The CDR3 spells CSVQLGGIHNSPLHF. The CDR3, as DNA: TGCAGCGTTCAGTTGGGGGGGATACATAATTCACCCCTCCACTTT. Looking up the rest from reference TRBV29-1 and TRBJ1-6 gives the full variable domain: SAVISQKPSRDICQRGTSLTIQCQVDSQVTMMFWYRQQPGQSLTLIATANQGSEATYESGFVIDKFPISRPNLTFSTLTVSNMSPEDSSIYLCSVQLGGIHNSPLHFGNGTRLTVT.

This clone was counted only a few times. The CDR3 sequence is CASSRTGVGTDTQYF. The CDR3 DNA follows: TGTGCCAGCAGCCGGACAGGCGTGGGCACAGATACGCAGTATTTT. This sequence joins TRBV7-9 and TRBJ2-3; 7 bases align to TRBD1. Germline assignment: CDR1 SEHNR and CDR2 FQNEAQ (reference sequence). This CDR3 has 15 residues. Losses at the gene ends were 5 bases for V and 1 base for J; bases not matched to a gene: 6.

This chain uses TRBV11-2 with TRBJ1-5; 11 nucleotides agree with TRBD1. This CDR3 is 15 amino acids long. Germline V CDR1 and CDR2: SGHAT, FQNNGV. V lost 5 bases to trimming and J lost 7 bases; unmatched junction nucleotides: 7. The CDR3, as DNA: TGTGCCAGCAGCCCCTGGACAGGGGGCTCCCAGCCCCAGCATTTT. Its translation: CASSPWTGGSQPQHF. The variable domain in full, completed from reference TRBV11-2 and TRBJ1-5, reads EAGVAQSPRYKIIEKRQSVAFWCNPISGHATLYWYQQILGQGPKLLIQFQNNGVVDDSQLPKDRFSAERLKGVDSTLKIQPAKLEDSAVYLCASSPWTGGSQPQHFGDGTRLSIL.

This clone was seen only once. V is TRBV6-6 and J is TRBJ2-5; 7 positions match TRBD1. The CDR3 has 15 residues. The germline V gene has CDR1 MNHNY and CDR2 SVGAGI (reference sequence). The V gene end was trimmed by 4 bases and the J gene end by 7 bases; junction bases not matched to a gene: 12. CDR3 in amino acids: CASSSTGQVVATQYF. The DNA of the CDR3 is TGTGCCAGCAGTTCCACAGGACAGGTCGTCGCGACCCAGTACTTC.

The chain carries TRBV6-5 and TRBJ1-6; D is unclear. Germline loops: CDR1 MNHEY, CDR2 SVGAGI. This CDR3 has 12 residues. V was shortened by 8 bases and J by 7 bases, with 9 bases between the two germline ends. CDR3 sequence reads: CASRPTNSPLHF. The CDR3 DNA sequence: TGTGCCAGCCGCCCGACGAATTCACCCCTCCACTTT.

This chain connects TRBV30 to TRBJ1-1; D is possibly TRBD1 (5 bases). Trimming shortened V by 4 bases and J by 3 bases, and 12 bases separated the two germline ends. CDR3 size: 13 residues. Per germline, CDR1 GTSNPN and CDR2 SVGIG (reference sequence). CDR3 amino acids: CAWKRPGDTEAFF. Written as DNA, the CDR3 is TGTGCCTGGAAAAGGCCGGGGGACACTGAAGCTTTCTTT.

The table lists this clone with a few counts. CDR3 in amino acids: CASSPPGDAEKLFF. The CDR3 bases are TGTGCCAGCTCACCACCAGGGGACGCTGAAAAACTGTTTTTT. This chain uses TRBV18 with TRBJ1-4, with D tentatively TRBD1 (5 bases). V was cut by 0 bases and J by 7 bases, with 9 bases left in between. CDR3 length: 14 residues. CDR1 and CDR2 (germline): KGHSH, LQKENI.